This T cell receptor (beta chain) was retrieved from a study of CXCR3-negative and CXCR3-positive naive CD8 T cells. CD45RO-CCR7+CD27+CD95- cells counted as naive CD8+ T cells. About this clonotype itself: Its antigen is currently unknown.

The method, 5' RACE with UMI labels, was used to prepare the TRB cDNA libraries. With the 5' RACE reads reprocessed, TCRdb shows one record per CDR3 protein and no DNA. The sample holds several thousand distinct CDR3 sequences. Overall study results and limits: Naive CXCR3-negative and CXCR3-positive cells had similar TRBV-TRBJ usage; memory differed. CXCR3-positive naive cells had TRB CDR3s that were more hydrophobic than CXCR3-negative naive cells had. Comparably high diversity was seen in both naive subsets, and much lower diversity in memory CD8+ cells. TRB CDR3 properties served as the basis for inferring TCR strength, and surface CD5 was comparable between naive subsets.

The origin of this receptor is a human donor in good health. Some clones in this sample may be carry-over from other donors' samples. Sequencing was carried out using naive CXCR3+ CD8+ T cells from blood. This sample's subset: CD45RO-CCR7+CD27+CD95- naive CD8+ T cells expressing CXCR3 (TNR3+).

The CDR3 reads CSVAGGTGSYNEQFF. The chain recombines TRBV29-1 with TRBJ2-1; the TCRdb call, TRBD1, lacks DNA for checking. Looked up from germline, CDR1 is SQVTM and CDR2 is ANQGSEA. The CDR3 has 15 amino acids.